The 26 T cell receptor beta chains presented below share a single source sample, sequenced in a study of human T cells and chemical hapten exposure. Time point denoted: patch test 1, 2 weeks after DPC sensitization. The treatment: therapeutic diphenylcyclopropenone sensitization with weekly scalp DPC. From the RACE reads, TCRdb called clonotypes with MiXCR, one entry per CDR3 protein. The table shows tens of thousands of distinct CDR3 sequences, with around 10% occurring only once. This material consisted of whole blood, taken in connection with sensitization to the hapten diphenylcyclopropenone (DPC). All receptors derive from a woman between 50 and 59 years old with alopecia areata. Some clones in this sample may be carry-over from other donors' samples.

This clonotype was observed many times. The chain's CDR3 is CASSTDGIQYF. The CDR3 nucleotides are TGTGCCAGTAGTACCGACGGGATTCAGTACTTC. J is TRBJ2-4 and V is TRBV19, with D unclear. CDR1 is LNHDA and CDR2 is SQIVND in the germline V gene (reference sequence). CDR3 length equals 11 residues. Trimming removed 4 bases at V and 10 bases at J, with 8 bases between.

The V and J genes are TRBV30 and TRBJ1-4; tentatively, D is TRBD1 (6 bases). The germline CDR1 and CDR2 sequences are GTSNPN and SVGIG (reference sequence). Trimming left V 3 bases short and J 7 bases short, with 15 bases between. The CDR3 sequence is 14 residues long. CDR3 DNA: TGTGCCTGGAGCGATACAGGGTACGGTGAAAAACTGTTTTTT. This gives the protein CAWSDTGYGEKLFF.

On this clonotype itself: The junction and the germline gene differ at one end; a read error may be behind it. The chain uses TRBV20-1 and TRBJ2-5; D is perhaps TRBD1 (5 bases). The CDR3 totals 17 residues. Germline loops: CDR1 DFQATT, CDR2 SNEGSKA (reference sequence). CDR3 coding DNA: TGCAGTGCCAGAGTCCCCTTGACAGCGCGTTATGGAGAGACCCAGTACTTC. Protein: CSARVPLTARYGETQYF.

This clonotype was counted between two and nine times. The rearrangement joins TRBV24-1 to TRBJ1-1; possibly TRBD1 for D (5 bases). The CDR3 length is 14 residues. Trimming removed 4 bases from V and 6 bases from J, with 14 bases in between. In germline, CDR1 is KGHDR, CDR2 SFDVKD. The CDR3 sequence is CATSEIRDVPEAFF. The DNA for the CDR3 is TGTGCCACCAGTGAGATCAGGGATGTCCCTGAAGCTTTCTTT.

The chain combines TRBV7-9 with TRBJ1-4, with TRBD1 identical over 8 bases. Trimming took 4 bases from V and 6 from J; bases not matched to a gene: 7. Germline CDR1 and CDR2: SEHNR and FQNEAQ (reference sequence). The CDR3 runs 15 residues. The CDR3 DNA reads as TGTGCCAGCAGCTCTGGACAGGGAAGGGATGAAAAACTGTTTTTT. This sequence encodes CASSSGQGRDEKLFF.

This chain connects TRBV28 to TRBJ2-6; tentatively, D is TRBD1 (6 bases). The V gene lost 7 bases and the J gene lost 2 bases, with 15 bases spanning the gap. Germline V gives CDR1 MDHEN, CDR2 SYDVKM. This CDR3 comprises 16 residues. The CDR3 reads CASISTGFAGANVLTF. The CDR3 nucleotides are TGTGCCAGCATATCCACAGGGTTTGCTGGGGCCAACGTCCTGACTTTC.

The chain is built from TRBV18 and TRBJ2-1; a possible D gene is TRBD2 (5 bases). Germline loops: CDR1 KGHSH, CDR2 LQKENI. The CDR3 has 17 residues. Deletions cut 2 bases from V and 0 bases from J, with 14 bases between. Here the CDR3 DNA reads TGTGCCAGCTCACCAGGAGAGGGCAGGAGCTCCTACAATGAGCAGTTCTTC. Residues: CASSPGEGRSSYNEQFF.

A word on this clonotype: A much larger clone is a single base away; this may be a read error. This is likely a read error, given that the CDR3 carries no conserved phenylalanine or tryptophan at its end. The chain joins TRBV7-8 to TRBJ1-1; D remains ambiguous. The germline V gene encodes CDR1 SGHVS and CDR2 FQNEAQ. The CDR3 runs to 13 residues. V was shortened by 5 bases and J by 5 bases, with 12 bases between the two germline ends. The CDR3 reads CASSRRQGTEAFL. DNA for the CDR3: TGTGCCAGCAGCCGTCGCCAAGGTACTGAAGCTTTCTTA.

CDR3 region: CASSRAVGGSRETQYF. The CDR3 DNA follows: TGTGCCAGCAGTCGGGCGGTAGGGGGCTCGAGAGAGACCCAGTACTTC. J is TRBJ2-5 and V is TRBV5-6, with 7 bases aligning to TRBD1. Germline V gene lookup returns CDR1 SGHDT and CDR2 YYEEEE. The junction had 14 bases not matched to a gene; V was cut back by 5 bases and J by 4 bases. The CDR3 is 16 amino acids.

This clonotype was observed at least ten times. DNA of the CDR3: TGCAGTGCTAGGGGGATTGGGTACCCTTTGTATACGCAGTATTTT. This gives the protein CSARGIGYPLYTQYF. The chain carries TRBV20-1 and TRBJ2-3; D remains ambiguous. CDR1 is DFQATT, CDR2 SNEGSKA, per germline (reference sequence). Deletions cut 3 bases from V and 7 bases from J, with 20 bases between. CDR3 length: 15 residues.

CDR3 nucleotide sequence: TGTGCCAGCAGCTTATCAGGGATAAGGGTTTATAATTCACCCCTCCACTTT. Translation gives CASSLSGIRVYNSPLHF. The V and J genes are TRBV7-2 and TRBJ1-6, with D perhaps matching TRBD1 (5 bases). Germline assignment: CDR1 SGHTA and CDR2 FQGNSA. With 2 bases removed from V and 4 bases from J, the gap between germline ends came to 15 bases. The CDR3 loop spans 17 amino acids.

This chain joins TRBV20-1 and TRBJ2-7; weak D call: TRBD2 (5 bases). Germline lookup yields CDR1 DFQATT and CDR2 SNEGSKA (reference sequence). V was trimmed by 3 bases and J by 3 bases, leaving 12 bases between them. The CDR3 is 13 amino acids. The CDR3 region has the DNA TGCAGTGCTAGCTCGGGAATAGACTACGAGCAGTACTTC. Encoded protein: CSASSGIDYEQYF.

This clonotype was found many times. The CDR3: CASKLDWSSYNSPLHF. CDR3 nucleotide sequence: TGTGCCAGCAAGTTGGACTGGAGCTCCTATAATTCACCCCTCCACTTT. The gene calls are TRBV3-1 and TRBJ1-6; the D is unclear. The CDR3 spans 16 residues. Trimming pared 7 bases from V and 0 bases from J, leaving 13 bases between. Germline V gene lookup returns CDR1 LGHDT and CDR2 YNNKEL (reference sequence).

This clonotype was observed many times. The V call is TRBV27, the J call TRBJ2-7; D ambiguous. The V gene's germline CDR1 is MNHEY and CDR2 SMNVEV (reference sequence). V shed 7 bases and J shed 0 bases, with 13 bases lying between them. There are 14 residues in the CDR3. The CDR3 spells CASTPTRSSYEQYF. The CDR3 DNA reads as TGTGCCAGCACTCCGACAAGGAGCTCCTACGAGCAGTACTTC.

V and J are TRBV4-1 and TRBJ2-7, with 7 bases matching TRBD2. Germline V gene sequence: CDR1 MGHRA, CDR2 YSYEKL. Trimming took 4 bases from V and 2 from J; bases not matched to a gene: 14. The CDR3 length is 17 residues. The CDR3 DNA sequence: TGCGCCAGCAGCCCCCCCCGCGGAACTAGCGCCGCCTACGAGCAGTACTTC. It translates to CASSPPRGTSAAYEQYF.

The V gene is TRBV7-6, the J gene TRBJ2-5; no reliable D call. The germline CDR1 and CDR2 sequences are SGHVS and FNYEAQ. The V end lost 0 bases, the J end lost 2 bases, and 10 bases lay between the germline ends. The CDR3 sequence is 15 residues long. CDR3 region: CASSLAWGSQETQYF. CDR3 in DNA: TGTGCCAGCAGCTTAGCGTGGGGTAGTCAAGAGACCCAGTACTTC. The variable domain in full, with the rest retrieved from reference TRBV7-6 and TRBJ2-5, is GAGVSQSPRYKVTKRGQDVALRCDPISGHVSLYWYRQALGQGPEFLTYFNYEAQQDKSGLPNDRFSAERPEGSISTLTIQRTEQRDSAMYRCASSLAWGSQETQYFGPGTRLLVL.

This clonotype was counted between two and nine times. V usage is TRBV20-1 and J usage is TRBJ1-5, with D possibly matching TRBD1 (6 bases). CDR1 is DFQATT and CDR2 is SNEGSKA in the germline V gene (reference sequence). V lost 6 bases to trimming and J lost 10 bases, with 22 bases between them. The CDR3 is 14 residues long. CDR3 loop: CSAPDGGYNKPQHF. The CDR3 region has the DNA TGCAGTGCCCCGGACGGGGGCTACAATAAACCCCAGCATTTT.

The gene calls are TRBV4-1 and TRBJ1-1; unclear D gene. V was clipped by 3 bases and J by 1 base, with 12 bases between them. The CDR3 runs 15 residues. In germline, CDR1 is MGHRA, CDR2 YSYEKL. CDR3 region: CASSHTAGPNTEAFF. The CDR3 DNA is TGCGCCAGCAGCCATACAGCAGGACCGAACACTGAAGCTTTCTTT.

This clonotype was observed at least ten times. J is TRBJ2-2 and V is TRBV7-9; the match to TRBD2 covers 9 bases. Looked up from germline, CDR1 is SEHNR and CDR2 is FQNEAQ (reference sequence). The trim removed 8 bases at V and 3 bases at J, leaving 7 bases unmatched. The CDR3 runs 15 residues. CDR3 protein: CASPGASGDTGELFF. As DNA, the CDR3 is TGTGCCAGCCCCGGGGCTAGCGGGGACACCGGGGAGCTGTTTTTT. Full variable domain (outside the CDR3, taken from reference TRBV7-9 and TRBJ2-2): DTGVSQNPRHKITKRGQNVTFRCDPISEHNRLYWYRQTLGQGPEFLTYFQNEAQLEKSRLLSDRFSAERPKGSFSTLEIQRTEQGDSAMYLCASPGASGDTGELFFGEGSRLTVL.

This clonotype appeared a few times. The chain uses TRBV6-2 or TRBV6-3 and TRBJ1-5; 9 bases align to TRBD1. The CDR3 is 17 amino acids. V gave up 6 bases and J gave up 2 bases; unmatched junction bases: 11. CDR1 is MNHEY and CDR2 is SVGEGT in the germline V gene. The CDR3 loop reads CASRHTLRDRGNQPQHF. The DNA for the CDR3 is TGTGCCAGCAGACACACCTTACGGGACAGGGGCAATCAGCCCCAGCATTTT.

This chain links TRBV6-2 or TRBV6-3 with TRBJ2-1; TRBD1 matches 7 bases. V lost 6 bases and J lost 3; bases outside the gene matches: 11. In germline, CDR1 is MNHEY, CDR2 SVGEGT. CDR3 length: 16 residues. The CDR3 DNA follows: TGTGCCAGCAGGATCGCGACAGGGCAAGGCTACAATGAGCAGTTCTTC. Its translation: CASRIATGQGYNEQFF.

The rearrangement links TRBV4-1 to TRBJ1-6; D is possibly TRBD1 (5 bases). V gave up 2 bases and J gave up 11 bases, with 13 bases separating them. The CDR3 contains 14 residues. CDR1 and CDR2 (germline): MGHRA, YSYEKL. The CDR3 spells CASSQPQTATPLHF. CDR3 in DNA: TGCGCCAGCAGCCAACCTCAGACAGCTACACCCCTCCACTTT.

The chain joins TRBV28 to TRBJ1-2; TRBD1 might be the D (6 bases). Deletions cut 6 bases from V and 2 bases from J, with 10 bases between. CDR1 MDHEN and CDR2 SYDVKM come from the germline V gene. This CDR3 comprises 13 residues. CDR3 bases: TGTGCCAGCAGCCGACAGGACAACTATGGCTACACCTTC. This translates into CASSRQDNYGYTF.

This clonotype was recorded many times. The V call is TRBV28, the J call TRBJ2-7, with D tentatively TRBD2 (6 bases). V was clipped by 7 bases and J by 1 base, with 14 bases between them. From germline, CDR1 is MDHEN and CDR2 SYDVKM. The length of the CDR3 is 14 residues. The CDR3 protein is CASKLSGLSYEQYF. DNA of the CDR3: TGTGCCAGCAAGCTTAGCGGACTTTCCTACGAGCAGTACTTC.

The V gene is TRBV29-1, the J gene TRBJ1-5; D not resolved. Germline CDR1 SQVTM, CDR2 ANQGSEA. CDR3 size: 14 residues. With 4 bases removed from V and 0 bases from J, the gap between germline ends came to 10 bases. CDR3 region: CSVGEGYSNQPQHF. DNA of the CDR3: TGCAGCGTTGGAGAGGGTTATAGCAATCAGCCCCAGCATTTT.

This clonotype was picked up a small number of times. The gene calls are TRBV13 and TRBJ1-1, with TRBD1 matching 9 bases. The CDR3 is 15 amino acids. CDR1 and CDR2 (germline): PRHDT, FYEKMQ (reference sequence). J was trimmed by 1 base and V by 1 base; bases with no gene match: 1. The CDR3 reads CASSLEDRGNTEAFF. In DNA, the CDR3 is TGTGCCAGCAGCTTAGAGGACAGGGGGAACACTGAAGCTTTCTTT.